This TCR beta chain was retrieved from a study of STAT5B mutations in CD4+ large granular lymphocyte leukemia. Study background: When available, cryopreserved cells underwent CD8+ depletion before CD4+ selection.

Measured with immunoSEQ multiplex PCR; TCRdb has only the in-frame clones, and not every one. This table holds 8,000 or so clones, 89% found once. Trimming removed 0 bases from V and 4 bases from J; junction bases left unmatched: 3. There are 14 residues in the CDR3. The germline CDR1 and CDR2 sequences are SGHRS and YFSETQ. Notes on this clone: Its target is unknown.

Findings of the study overall: Main leukemic clonotypes were patient-specific, but more than 20% appeared at low frequency elsewhere.

This sequence originates from a woman in her sixties or seventies with CD4+ T-cell large granular lymphocyte leukemia. Source material: PBMCs. The J gene is TRBJ1-2, the V gene TRBV5-1; 7 nucleotides align to TRBD1. As DNA, the CDR3 is TGCGCCAGCAGCTTGGTAGGGGGCGGCTATGGCTACACCTTC. It encodes CASSLVGGGYGYTF.